Listed below are T cell receptor beta chains from one sample, sequenced in a study of shared clonotypes between healthy human individuals. Sequencing was performed with immunoSEQ multiplex PCR; in TCRdb, only in-frame clones are kept and a portion is missing. The data contain a few million clones, 80% to 95% of them singletons. Sequencing used naive CD4+ T cells from PBMCs. These receptors were obtained from a man between 18 and 35 years old in good health. Some clones in this sample may be carry-over from other donors' samples. CDR3s include the opening cysteine and the closing phenylalanine or tryptophan. The D gene is left open where the match is weak. Only part of the rows carry a size: once, few, many, or a class if the clone is expanded.

D: NA; V: TRBV7-6; size: NA; J: TRBJ1-6; CDR3: CASSLGPRGLNSPLHF; DNA: TGTGCCAGCAGCTTAGGACCCCGGGGGCTGAATTCACCCCTCCACTTT
D: NA; V: TRBV28; size: NA; J: TRBJ1-2; CDR3: CASSPRGGAGYGYTF; DNA: TGTGCCAGCAGTCCCCGGGGAGGGGCGGGCTATGGCTACACCTTC
D: TRBD1; V: TRBV5-6; size: NA; J: TRBJ2-7; CDR3: CASRRDRGSSYEQYF; DNA: TGTGCCAGCAGACGGGACAGGGGGAGCTCCTACGAGCAGTACTTC
D: TRBD2; V: TRBV5-4; size: NA; J: TRBJ2-1; CDR3: CASSEGLAGGPHNEQFF; DNA: TGTGCCAGCAGCGAGGGACTAGCGGGAGGGCCCCACAATGAGCAGTTCTTC
D: TRBD1; V: TRBV27; size: NA; J: TRBJ2-7; CDR3: CASSFRDRVFYEQYF; DNA: TGTGCCAGCAGTTTCCGGGACAGGGTTTTCTACGAGCAGTACTTC
D: TRBD1; V: TRBV7-7; size: NA; J: TRBJ2-7; CDR3: CASSLTGQGVSEQYF; DNA: TGTGCCAGCAGCTTAACCGGACAGGGAGTGAGCGAGCAGTACTTC
D: TRBD1; V: TRBV5-1; size: NA; J: TRBJ1-1; CDR3: CASKPGTGDTEAFF; DNA: TGCGCCAGCAAACCCGGGACAGGGGACACTGAAGCTTTCTTT
D: NA; V: TRBV28; size: NA; J: TRBJ1-5; CDR3: CASGQRMTNQPQHF; DNA: TGTGCCAGCGGGCAGAGGATGACCAATCAGCCCCAGCATTTT
D: NA; V: TRBV5-4; size: NA; J: TRBJ1-1; CDR3: CASTLDANTEAFF; DNA: TGTGCCAGCACCCTGGACGCAAACACTGAAGCTTTCTTT
D: NA; V: TRBV28; size: once; J: TRBJ1-1; CDR3: CASSFRAPATEAFF; DNA: TGTGCCAGCAGTTTTCGCGCGCCAGCCACTGAAGCTTTCTTT
D: TRBD1; V: TRBV11-2; size: NA; J: TRBJ2-1; CDR3: CASRRQGARNEQFF; DNA: TGTGCCAGCCGCAGACAGGGGGCAAGGAATGAGCAGTTCTTC
D: NA; V: TRBV2; size: NA; J: TRBJ2-3; CDR3: CASKNIDTQYF; DNA: TGTGCCAGCAAAAATATAGATACGCAGTATTTT
D: TRBD1; V: TRBV2; size: NA; J: TRBJ1-1; CDR3: CASRIHRGGGKAFF; DNA: TGTGCCAGCAGAATCCACAGGGGCGGCGGAAAAGCTTTCTTT
D: NA; V: TRBV11-2; size: NA; J: TRBJ1-4; CDR3: CASSLIITNEKLFF; DNA: TGTGCCAGCAGCTTAATAATAACTAATGAAAAACTGTTTTTT
D: NA; V: TRBV28; size: NA; J: TRBJ2-7; CDR3: CASSSTVRGNEQYF; DNA: TGTGCCAGCAGTTCTACCGTAAGAGGGAACGAGCAGTACTTC
D: NA; V: TRBV28; size: NA; J: TRBJ2-2; CDR3: CASSFFRGAGGELFF; DNA: TGTGCCAGCAGCTTCTTCCGGGGGGCCGGCGGGGAGCTGTTTTTT
D: TRBD2; V: TRBV27; size: NA; J: TRBJ2-7; CDR3: CASILSPTSGSYEQYF; DNA: TGTGCCAGCATCCTTTCCCCGACGAGCGGGAGCTACGAGCAGTACTTC
D: TRBD2; V: TRBV7-2; size: NA; J: TRBJ2-4; CDR3: CASRAPASGLAKNIQYF; DNA: TGTGCCAGCAGAGCGCCGGCTAGCGGGCTAGCCAAAAACATTCAGTACTTC
D: TRBD1; V: TRBV10-3; size: NA; J: TRBJ2-7; CDR3: CAISERQGASYEQYF; DNA: TGTGCCATCAGTGAAAGGCAGGGGGCCTCCTACGAGCAGTACTTC
D: TRBD2; V: TRBV6-5; size: NA; J: TRBJ2-3; CDR3: CASSYSAAGGADTQYF; DNA: TGTGCCAGCAGTTACTCGGCGGCGGGAGGAGCAGATACGCAGTATTTT
D: NA; V: TRBV7-3; size: NA; J: TRBJ2-3; CDR3: CASGSSSSTDTQYF; DNA: TGTGCCAGCGGGAGCAGCTCTAGCACAGATACGCAGTATTTT
D: TRBD1; V: TRBV7-2; size: NA; J: TRBJ1-1; CDR3: CASSHGQGTEAFF; DNA: TGTGCCAGCAGCCATGGACAGGGCACTGAAGCTTTCTTT
D: NA; V: TRBV7-3; size: NA; J: TRBJ1-2; CDR3: CASSLTAAQGLYGYTF; DNA: TGTGCCAGCAGCTTAACGGCGGCCCAGGGACTCTATGGCTACACCTTC
D: TRBD2; V: TRBV11-2; size: NA; J: TRBJ2-3; CDR3: CASSLFARTSQRDTQYF; DNA: TGTGCCAGCAGCTTATTCGCCCGGACTAGCCAGCGAGATACGCAGTATTTT
D: NA; V: TRBV11-2; size: NA; J: TRBJ2-3; CDR3: CASSLMTARTDTQYF; DNA: TGTGCCAGCAGCTTGATGACGGCCCGCACAGATACGCAGTATTTT
D: TRBD1; V: TRBV28; size: once; J: TRBJ1-1; CDR3: CASSLGTGTGARF; DNA: TGTGCCAGCAGTTTGGGGACCGGGACAGGGGCCCGATTT
D: TRBD2; V: TRBV7-9; size: NA; J: TRBJ2-5; CDR3: CASNLGGSGETQYF; DNA: TGTGCCAGCAACTTGGGAGGGAGTGGGGAGACCCAGTACTTC
D: TRBD1; V: TRBV19; size: NA; J: TRBJ2-2; CDR3: CASFFRGRDTGELFF; DNA: TGTGCCAGTTTTTTCAGGGGGCGCGACACCGGGGAGCTGTTTTTT
D: NA; V: TRBV19; size: NA; J: TRBJ2-5; CDR3: CASSIQGGRRETQYF; DNA: TGTGCCAGTAGTATTCAAGGGGGTCGTAGGGAGACCCAGTACTTC
D: NA; V: TRBV6-5; size: once; J: TRBJ1-1; CDR3: CASSYSRGAQQF; DNA: TGTGCCAGCAGTTACTCGAGAGGAGCCCAGCAATTT
D: NA; V: TRBV27; size: NA; J: TRBJ2-3; CDR3: CASCWVGDGTDTQYF; DNA: TGTGCCAGCTGTTGGGTTGGGGATGGCACAGATACGCAGTATTTT
D: NA; V: TRBV5-1; size: NA; J: TRBJ2-3; CDR3: CASSLGDSVADTQYF; DNA: TGCGCCAGCAGCTTGGGAGATAGCGTTGCAGATACGCAGTATTTT
D: NA; V: TRBV20-1; size: NA; J: TRBJ2-7; CDR3: CSAKDIYEQYF; DNA: TGCAGTGCTAAGGACATCTACGAGCAGTACTTC
D: NA; V: TRBV27; size: NA; J: TRBJ2-2; CDR3: CASSGENGGELFF; DNA: TGTGCCAGCAGTGGGGAAAACGGCGGGGAGCTGTTTTTT
D: NA; V: TRBV5-1; size: NA; J: TRBJ1-2; CDR3: CASSLDYGYTF; DNA: TGCGCCAGCAGCTTGGATTATGGCTACACCTTC
D: NA; V: TRBV6-1; size: NA; J: TRBJ1-5; CDR3: CASSEGGHNQPQHF; DNA: TGTGCCAGCAGTGAAGGGGGTCATAATCAGCCCCAGCATTTT
D: NA; V: TRBV2; size: NA; J: TRBJ2-3; CDR3: CASSEGGTDTQYF; DNA: TGTGCCAGCAGTGAGGGGGGCACAGATACGCAGTATTTT